This TCR beta chain was identified during a study of T cells after posttransplantation cyclophosphamide. Only in-frame clones appear in the TCRdb table, and some are missing; sequencing was by immunoSEQ multiplex PCR. The sample carries about 22,000 clones, 95% to 98% recorded once. Cells defined as naive were viable CD3+CD4+ or CD3+CD8+ and CCR7+CD45RA+CD45RO-CD95-CD27+CD28+. Concerning this clone itself: The antigen remains undetermined.

The germline V and J ends were trimmed by 6 bases and 7 bases, with 18 bases remaining between them. CDR3 length: 13 amino acids. CDR1 and CDR2 (germline): SQVTM, ANQGSEA. Whole-study findings and limits: Skin or GI-infiltrating T cells shared few TRB sequences with blood. Recipient CMV seropositivity and CMV reactivation strongly tracked TRB clonality. Donor-recipient repertoire similarity was low at 1-2 months, rising over year one.

The chain combines TRBV29-1 with TRBJ1-1; D is perhaps TRBD1 (5 bases). The sequence came from a man aged 45-65 years in good health, CMV-negative, and a related stem cell transplant donor. Sequences were obtained from naive CD4+ T cells sorted from PBMCs. The DNA for the CDR3 is TGCAGCGTGCGGGGGAGGGTGGGTATTGAAGCTTTCTTT. Its translation is CSVRGRVGIEAFF.